A selection of T cell receptor beta chains follows, all from one sample in a study of T cell responses to AZD1222 COVID-19 vaccine. Here immunoSEQ multiplex PCR was the method, and the copy in TCRdb shows in-frame clones only, minus some. The sample carries 100,000 to 150,000 clones, more than 85% recorded once. This sample comprised peripheral blood, obtained 28 days after the second AZD1222 dose. These receptors all come from an adult who received the AZD1222 COVID-19 vaccine. Both conserved end residues are part of each CDR3. A D gene is named only where the DNA matches it firmly. For some rows the clone size is stated as once, few or many, or as a class when expanded; others skip it.

>once|.|TRBV24-1|TRBJ2-7
CATSEGGYSYEQYF
TGTGCCACCAGTGAGGGTGGCTACTCCTACGAGCAGTACTTC
>.|.|TRBV20-1|TRBJ1-2
CSAGEDFYGYTF
TGCAGTGCTGGTGAGGATTTCTATGGCTACACCTTC
>few|TRBD1|TRBV6-2/TRBV6-3|TRBJ1-1
CASSNRQGAYNEAFF
TGTGCCAGCAGCAACCGACAGGGGGCTTATAATGAAGCTTTCTTT
>.|.|TRBV2|TRBJ1-5
CASSVQSNQPQHF
TGTGCCAGCAGTGTCCAGTCAAATCAGCCCCAGCATTTT
>.|TRBD2|TRBV3-1/TRBV3-2|TRBJ2-1
CASSQGSGGSYNEQFF
TGTGCCAGCAGCCAAGGTAGCGGGGGAAGCTACAATGAGCAGTTCTTC
>.|TRBD2|TRBV5-4|TRBJ2-3
CASSLLAGGRTDTQYF
TGTGCCAGCAGCTTGCTAGCGGGGGGGAGGACAGATACGCAGTATTTT
>.|TRBD1|TRBV27|TRBJ1-1
CASSIRTGSGPTEAFF
TGTGCCAGCAGTATTCGGACAGGGTCAGGGCCCACTGAAGCTTTCTTT
>.|TRBD1|TRBV6-5|TRBJ2-3
CASSRTGWGADTQYF
TGTGCCAGCAGCCGGACAGGGTGGGGAGCAGATACGCAGTATTTT
>.|.|TRBV5-1|TRBJ1-2
CASSLEYSYGYTF
TGCGCCAGCAGCTTGGAATACTCCTATGGCTACACCTTC
>.|.|TRBV27|TRBJ1-4
CASKGDNEKLFF
TGTGCCAGCAAGGGGGATAATGAAAAACTGTTTTTT
>.|.|TRBV5-4|TRBJ1-1
CASSLQGWTEAFF
TGTGCCAGCAGCTTACAGGGTTGGACTGAAGCTTTCTTT
>.|.|TRBV10-3|TRBJ1-2
CAIAINYGYTF
TGTGCCATCGCCATAAACTATGGCTACACCTTC
>.|TRBD2|TRBV6-2/TRBV6-3|TRBJ2-3
CASSYSRTSGGNTDTQYF
TGTGCCAGCAGTTACTCGAGAACTAGCGGGGGCAACACAGATACGCAGTATTTT
>.|TRBD1|TRBV29-1|TRBJ1-2
CSALTGFDGYTF
TGCAGCGCCTTGACAGGGTTTGATGGCTACACCTTC
>.|.|TRBV7-8|TRBJ1-1
CASSPEENTEAFF
TGTGCCAGCAGCCCGGAAGAGAACACTGAAGCTTTCTTT
>.|.|TRBV5-4|TRBJ2-1
CASSLSGGAREQFF
TGTGCCAGCAGCTTATCGGGCGGCGCGCGTGAGCAGTTCTTC
>.|.|TRBV20-1|TRBJ2-1
CSASGGAYQGEQFF
TGCAGTGCTAGTGGTGGGGCCTATCAGGGTGAGCAGTTCTTC
>.|.|TRBV20-1|TRBJ1-5
CSASSLLNQPQHF
TGCAGTGCTAGTTCTCTACTCAATCAGCCCCAGCATTTT
>.|.|TRBV6-6|TRBJ2-1
CASSTGTFYNEQFF
TGTGCCAGCAGCACCGGGACATTTTACAATGAGCAGTTCTTC
>.|.|TRBV9|TRBJ1-1
CASSVADLNTEAFF
TGTGCCAGCAGCGTAGCTGACTTGAACACTGAAGCTTTCTTT
>.|TRBD1|TRBV18|TRBJ1-2
CASSPRDSDGYTF
TGTGCCAGCTCACCCCGGGACAGCGATGGCTACACCTTC
>.|.|TRBV19|TRBJ1-4
CASSQVATNEKLFF
TGTGCCAGTAGTCAAGTGGCAACTAATGAAAAACTGTTTTTT
>.|TRBD2|TRBV2|TRBJ2-7
CASSDGSGGDYEQYF
TGTGCCAGCAGTGACGGTAGCGGGGGCGACTACGAGCAGTACTTC
>.|.|TRBV7-3|TRBJ2-3
CASSLMAGTADTQYF
TGTGCCAGCAGCTTAATGGCCGGGACTGCAGATACGCAGTATTTT
>.|.|TRBV2|TRBJ1-2
CASTGDYGYTF
TGTGCCAGCACTGGGGACTATGGCTACACCTTC
>.|.|TRBV11-3|TRBJ2-1
CASSPRGRNEQFF
TGTGCCAGCAGCCCGCGGGGTCGGAATGAGCAGTTCTTC
>.|.|TRBV5-4|TRBJ2-1
CASKTQGSYNEQFF
TGTGCCAGCAAAACCCAGGGTTCCTACAATGAGCAGTTCTTC